The source of this TCR beta chain is a study of T cell responses to AZD1222 COVID-19 vaccine. Germline values: CDR1 WSHSY, CDR2 SAAADI. The V and J ends lost 10 bases and 4 bases respectively, with 10 bases between them. The CDR3 contains 11 residues. Study findings and constraints: Seropositive AZD1222 recipients at baseline numbered only five or six. Following two doses of AZD1222, Spike-specific TCR breadth and depth rose.

TCRdb's table, derived via immunoSEQ multiplex PCR, lists solely in-frame clones and lacks some. The data show approximately 65,000 clones, roughly 80% seen once. Of note for this clone: The antigen is unknown.

The origin of this receptor is an adult in good health. V and J are TRBV10-2 and TRBJ1-2; D uncertain. Source: peripheral blood, taken on day 0 of AZD1222 vaccination. CDR3 DNA: TGCGCCACTTCGGCTGGCTATGGCTACACCTTC. Its protein is CATSAGYGYTF.